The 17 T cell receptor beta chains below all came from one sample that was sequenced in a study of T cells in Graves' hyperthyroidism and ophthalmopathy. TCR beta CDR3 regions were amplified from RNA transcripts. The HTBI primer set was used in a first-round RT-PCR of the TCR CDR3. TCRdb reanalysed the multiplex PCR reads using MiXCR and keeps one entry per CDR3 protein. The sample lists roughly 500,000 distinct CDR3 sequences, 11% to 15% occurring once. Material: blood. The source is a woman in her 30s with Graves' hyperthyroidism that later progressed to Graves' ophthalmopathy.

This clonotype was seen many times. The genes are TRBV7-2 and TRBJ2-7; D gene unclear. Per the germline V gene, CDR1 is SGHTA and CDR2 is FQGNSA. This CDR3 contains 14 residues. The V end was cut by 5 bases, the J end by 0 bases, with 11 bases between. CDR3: CASSPGASSYEQYF. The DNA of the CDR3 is TGTGCCAGCAGCCCCGGAGCAAGCTCCTACGAGCAGTACTTC.

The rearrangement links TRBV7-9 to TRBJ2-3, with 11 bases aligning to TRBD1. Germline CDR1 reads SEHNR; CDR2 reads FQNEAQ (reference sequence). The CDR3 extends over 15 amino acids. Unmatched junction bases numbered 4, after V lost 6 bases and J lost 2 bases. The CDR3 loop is CASSRTGGFTDTQYF. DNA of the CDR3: TGTGCCAGCAGTAGGACAGGGGGCTTCACAGATACGCAGTATTTT.

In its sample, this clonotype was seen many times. The CDR3 loop reads CASSLVLRQTSYEQYF. The CDR3 DNA is TGTGCCAGCAGCTTAGTCTTGCGGCAGACTTCCTACGAGCAGTACTTC. This chain connects TRBV11-3 to TRBJ2-7; no reliable D call. V gave up 1 base and J gave up 1 base, with 14 bases separating them. This CDR3 comprises 16 residues. Germline V CDR1 and CDR2: SGHNT, YENEEA.

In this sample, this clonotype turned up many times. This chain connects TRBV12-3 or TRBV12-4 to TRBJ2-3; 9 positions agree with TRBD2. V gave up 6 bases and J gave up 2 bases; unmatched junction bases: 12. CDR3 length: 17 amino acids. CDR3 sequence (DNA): TGTGCCAGCAGACGAATGTCGGGACTAGCAACCACAGATACGCAGTATTTT. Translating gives CASRRMSGLATTDTQYF.

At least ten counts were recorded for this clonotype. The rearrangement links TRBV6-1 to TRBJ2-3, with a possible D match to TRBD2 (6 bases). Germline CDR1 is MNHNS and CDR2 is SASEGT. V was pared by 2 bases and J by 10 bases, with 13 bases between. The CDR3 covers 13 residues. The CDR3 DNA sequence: TGTGCCAGCAGTGAACCCTCTGGGGAGGCGCAGTATTTT. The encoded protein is CASSEPSGEAQYF.

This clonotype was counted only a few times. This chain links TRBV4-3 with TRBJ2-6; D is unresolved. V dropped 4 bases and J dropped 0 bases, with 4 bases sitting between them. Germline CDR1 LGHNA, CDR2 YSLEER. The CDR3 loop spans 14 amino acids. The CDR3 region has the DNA TGCGCCAGCAGCCGAGACTCTGGGGCCAACGTCCTGACTTTC. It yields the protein CASSRDSGANVLTF.

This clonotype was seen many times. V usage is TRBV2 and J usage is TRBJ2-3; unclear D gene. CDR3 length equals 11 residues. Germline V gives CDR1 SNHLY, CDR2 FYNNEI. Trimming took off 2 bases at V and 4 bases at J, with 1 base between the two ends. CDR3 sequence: CASSEPDTQYF. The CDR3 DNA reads TGTGCCAGCAGTGAACCAGATACGCAGTATTTT.

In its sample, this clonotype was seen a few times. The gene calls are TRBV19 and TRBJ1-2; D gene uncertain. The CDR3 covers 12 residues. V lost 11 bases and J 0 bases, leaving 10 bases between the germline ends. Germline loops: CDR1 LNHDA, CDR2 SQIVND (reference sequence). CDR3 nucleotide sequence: TGTGCCTCATTAGAGTCTAACTATGGCTACACCTTC. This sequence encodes CASLESNYGYTF.

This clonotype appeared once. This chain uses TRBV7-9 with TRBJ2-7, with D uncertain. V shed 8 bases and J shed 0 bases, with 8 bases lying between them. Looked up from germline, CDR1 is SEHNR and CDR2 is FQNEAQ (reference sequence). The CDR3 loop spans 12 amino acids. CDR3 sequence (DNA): TGTGCCAGCCAGCATAGCTCCTACGAGCAGTACTTC. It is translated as CASQHSSYEQYF. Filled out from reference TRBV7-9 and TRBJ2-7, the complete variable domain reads DTGVSQNPRHKITKRGQNVTFRCDPISEHNRLYWYRQTLGQGPEFLTYFQNEAQLEKSRLLSDRFSAERPKGSFSTLEIQRTEQGDSAMYLCASQHSSYEQYFGPGTRLTVT.

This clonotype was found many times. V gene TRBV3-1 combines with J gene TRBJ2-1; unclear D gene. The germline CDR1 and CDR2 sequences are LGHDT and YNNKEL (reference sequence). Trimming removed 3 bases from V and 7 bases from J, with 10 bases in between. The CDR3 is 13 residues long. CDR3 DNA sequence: TGTGCCAGCAGCCACGGACCGCTAAATGAGCAGTTCTTC. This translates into CASSHGPLNEQFF.

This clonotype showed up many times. CDR3: CAWRETGGPYGYTF. The DNA of the CDR3 is TGTGCCTGGAGGGAGACAGGGGGCCCTTATGGCTACACCTTC. The chain has TRBV30 and TRBJ1-2; 10 nucleotides line up with TRBD1. The ends lost 3 bases at V and 5 bases at J; junction bases unmatched: 6. This CDR3 is built from 14 residues. Per the germline V gene, CDR1 is GTSNPN and CDR2 is SVGIG (reference sequence). Based on the CDR3 plus reference TRBV30 and TRBJ1-2, the full variable domain is SQTIHQWPATLVQPVGSPLSLECTVEGTSNPNLYWYRQAAGRGLQLLFYSVGIGQISSEVPQNLSASRPQDRQFILSSKKLLLSDSGFYLCAWRETGGPYGYTFGSGTRLTVV.

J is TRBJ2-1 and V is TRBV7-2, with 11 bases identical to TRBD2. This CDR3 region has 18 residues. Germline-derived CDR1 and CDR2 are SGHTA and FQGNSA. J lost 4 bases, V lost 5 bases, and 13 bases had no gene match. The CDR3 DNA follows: TGTGCCAGCAGCGTTTGGAGGACTAGCGGGCAAAGTTACAATGAGCAGTTCTTC. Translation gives CASSVWRTSGQSYNEQFF.

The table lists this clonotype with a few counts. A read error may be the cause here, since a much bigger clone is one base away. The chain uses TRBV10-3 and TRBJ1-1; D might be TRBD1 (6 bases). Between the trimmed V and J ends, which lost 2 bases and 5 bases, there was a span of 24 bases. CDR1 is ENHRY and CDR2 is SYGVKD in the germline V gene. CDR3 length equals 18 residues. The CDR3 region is CAISETPLRGQGGTEAFF. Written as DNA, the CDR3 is TGTGCCATCAGTGAGACACCCCTCCGAGGGCAAGGGGGAACTGAAGCTTTCTTT.

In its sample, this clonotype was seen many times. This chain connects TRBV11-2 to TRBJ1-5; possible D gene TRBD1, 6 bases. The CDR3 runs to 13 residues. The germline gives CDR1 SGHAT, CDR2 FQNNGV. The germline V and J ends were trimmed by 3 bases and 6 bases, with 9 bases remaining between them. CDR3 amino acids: CASSFGGPQPQHF. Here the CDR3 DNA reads TGTGCCAGCAGCTTTGGGGGGCCTCAGCCCCAGCATTTT.

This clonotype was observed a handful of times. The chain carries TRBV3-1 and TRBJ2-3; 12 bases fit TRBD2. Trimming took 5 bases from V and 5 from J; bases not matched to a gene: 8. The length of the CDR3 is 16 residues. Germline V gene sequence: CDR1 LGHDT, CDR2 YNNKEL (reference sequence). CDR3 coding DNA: TGTGCCAGCAGCAAGCGACTAGCGGGAGATGAAGATACGCAGTATTTT. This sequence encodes CASSKRLAGDEDTQYF.

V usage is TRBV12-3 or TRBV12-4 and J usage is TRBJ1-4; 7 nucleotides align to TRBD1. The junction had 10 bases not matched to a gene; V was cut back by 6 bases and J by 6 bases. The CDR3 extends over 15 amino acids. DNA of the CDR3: TGTGCCAGCAGCGACACTGGGGGACAGCATGAAAAACTGTTTTTT. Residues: CASSDTGGQHEKLFF.

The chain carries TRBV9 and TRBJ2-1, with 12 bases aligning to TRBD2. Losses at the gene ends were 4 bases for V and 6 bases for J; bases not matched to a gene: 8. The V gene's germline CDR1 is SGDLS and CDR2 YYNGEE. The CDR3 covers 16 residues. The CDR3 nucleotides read TGTGCCAGCAGCCCAAAGACTAGCGGGAGACTCAATGAGCAGTTCTTC. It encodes CASSPKTSGRLNEQFF.